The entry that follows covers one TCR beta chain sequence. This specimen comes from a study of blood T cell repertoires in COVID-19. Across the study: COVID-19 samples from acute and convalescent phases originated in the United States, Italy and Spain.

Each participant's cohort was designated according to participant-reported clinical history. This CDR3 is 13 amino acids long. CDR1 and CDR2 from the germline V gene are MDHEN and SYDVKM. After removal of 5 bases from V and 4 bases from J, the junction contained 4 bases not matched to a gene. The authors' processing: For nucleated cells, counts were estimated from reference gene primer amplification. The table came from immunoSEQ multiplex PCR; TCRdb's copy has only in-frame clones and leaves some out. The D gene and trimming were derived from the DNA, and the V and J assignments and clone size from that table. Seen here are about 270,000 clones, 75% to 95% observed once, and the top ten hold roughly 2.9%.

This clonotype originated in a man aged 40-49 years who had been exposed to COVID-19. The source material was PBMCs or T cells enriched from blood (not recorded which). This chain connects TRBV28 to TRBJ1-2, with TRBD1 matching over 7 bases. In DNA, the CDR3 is TGTGCCAGCAGTCGAGGGGGCGGCTATGGCTACACCTTC. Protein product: CASSRGGGYGYTF.